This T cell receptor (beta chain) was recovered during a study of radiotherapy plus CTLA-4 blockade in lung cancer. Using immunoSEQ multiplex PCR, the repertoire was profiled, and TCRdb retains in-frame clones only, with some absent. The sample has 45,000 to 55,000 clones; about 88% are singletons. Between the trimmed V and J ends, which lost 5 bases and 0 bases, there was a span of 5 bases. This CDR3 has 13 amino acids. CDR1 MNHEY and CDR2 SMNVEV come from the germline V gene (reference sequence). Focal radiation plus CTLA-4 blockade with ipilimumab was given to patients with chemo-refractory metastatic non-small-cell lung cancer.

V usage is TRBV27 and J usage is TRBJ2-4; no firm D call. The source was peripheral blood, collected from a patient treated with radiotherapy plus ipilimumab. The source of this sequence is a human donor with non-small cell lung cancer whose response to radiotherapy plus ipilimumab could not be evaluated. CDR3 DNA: TGTGCCAGCAGTCCCCTAGCCAAAAACATTCAGTACTTC. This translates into CASSPLAKNIQYF.